This T cell receptor (beta chain) derives from a study of control samples from healthy donors and cancer patients. The protocol was immunoSEQ multiplex PCR, while the TCRdb copy is restricted to in-frame clones and leaves out a portion. The sample comprises fewer than 300,000 clones, almost 85% of which are singletons, and 10% to 15% rests with the top ten. This clone appeared a few times. CDR3 size: 15 residues. Germline CDR1 MGHDK, CDR2 SYGVNS. V lost 4 bases and J 4 bases, leaving 13 bases between the germline ends. The V call is TRBV25-1, the J call TRBJ1-4; D gene unclear. This clonotype originated in an older woman with lung cancer. Sequenced sample: PBMCs. In DNA, the CDR3 is TGTGCCAGCAGTGCCATCGACGGAGGTAATGAAAAACTGTTTTTT. Encoded protein: CASSAIDGGNEKLFF.